This passage covers 25 T cell receptor beta chains from one sample sequenced in a study of blood T cell repertoires in COVID-19. Sequencing used immunoSEQ multiplex PCR; TCRdb keeps in-frame clones, though not all of them. The top ten clones hold about 6.3% of a sample with 120,000 or so clones, about four fifths of them seen once. The sequencing sample was made of peripheral blood. All receptors come from a man aged 80 or over with active or convalescent COVID-19.

The chain combines TRBV4-1 with TRBJ2-3; weak D call: TRBD2 (6 bases). Germline V gene data show CDR1 as MGHRA and CDR2 as YSYEKL. This CDR3 spans 14 amino acids. Deletions cut 0 bases from V and 5 bases from J, with 9 bases between. The chain's CDR3 is CASSQDDGRDTQYF. CDR3 nucleotides: TGCGCCAGCAGCCAAGATGACGGGAGAGATACGCAGTATTTT.

The chain combines TRBV4-3 with TRBJ1-3; D gene unclear. With 2 bases removed from V and 0 bases from J, the gap between germline ends came to 11 bases. This CDR3 contains 16 residues. Germline lookup yields CDR1 LGHNA and CDR2 YSLEER. CDR3 loop: CASSQQAESSGNTIYF. Written as DNA, the CDR3 is TGCGCCAGCAGCCAACAGGCAGAATCCTCTGGAAACACCATATATTTT.

This clone was observed a few times. J is TRBJ1-1 and V is TRBV19; a weak D match, TRBD1 (5 bases). The CDR3 has 14 residues. V was clipped by 6 bases and J by 4 bases, with 15 bases between them. Germline values: CDR1 LNHDA, CDR2 SQIVND (reference sequence). In nucleotides, the CDR3 is TGTGCCAGTAGAGAAGACAGCCCGGGCACTGAAGCTTTCTTT. The encoded protein is CASREDSPGTEAFF. Variable domain in full (rest from reference TRBV19 and TRBJ1-1): DGGITQSPKYLFRKEGQNVTLSCEQNLNHDAMYWYRQDPGQGLRLIYYSQIVNDFQKGDIAEGYSVSREKKESFPLTVTSAQKNPTAFYLCASREDSPGTEAFFGQGTRLTVV.

This clone occurred a few times. This rearrangement joins TRBV7-2 to TRBJ1-1, with D maybe TRBD1 (5 bases). The ends were cut back, 2 bases at V and 8 bases at J, with 15 bases in the middle. Per the germline V gene, CDR1 is SGHTA and CDR2 is FQGNSA. This CDR3 has 14 residues. This CDR3 reads CASSLSRGTSEAFF. The CDR3 DNA reads as TGTGCCAGCAGCTTATCTAGGGGCACTTCGGAAGCTTTCTTT.

The chain carries TRBV7-8 and TRBJ2-1, with a possible D match to TRBD1 (6 bases). Germline loops: CDR1 SGHVS, CDR2 FQNEAQ. Trimming cost V 5 bases and J 6 bases, with 14 bases left between them. CDR3 length equals 14 residues. In DNA form, the CDR3 reads TGTGCCAGCAGCCCCGGACAGTTACTCAATGAGCAGTTCTTC. Its protein is CASSPGQLLNEQFF.

This clone came up once. V usage is TRBV7-2 and J usage is TRBJ2-7, with 8 bases fitting TRBD2. CDR3 length: 14 amino acids. Losses at the gene ends were 6 bases for V and 4 bases for J; bases not matched to a gene: 8. Germline-derived CDR1 and CDR2 are SGHTA and FQGNSA. CDR3 sequence (DNA): TGTGCCAGCAGTTGGGCGGGGGGCAGTTACGAGCAGTACTTC. Translation gives CASSWAGGSYEQYF.

V usage is TRBV15 and J usage is TRBJ1-3; unclear D gene. This CDR3 comprises 15 residues. Germline V lookup: CDR1 LNHNV, CDR2 YYDKDF (reference sequence). V was shortened by 5 bases and J by 4 bases, with 15 bases between the two germline ends. The chain's CDR3 is CATSREPSGGNTIYF. In DNA, the CDR3 is TGTGCCACCAGCCGGGAGCCATCCGGGGGAAACACCATATATTTT.

On this clone itself: Other nucleotide sequences from this sample produce the same CDR3. This chain joins TRBV10-3 and TRBJ1-2; TRBD1 might be the D (5 bases). The CDR3 has 12 amino acids. V lost 2 bases to trimming and J lost 5 bases, with 6 bases between them. The germline gives CDR1 ENHRY, CDR2 SYGVKD. The CDR3 region has the DNA TGTGCCATCAGTGAGGACAGATATGGCTACACCTTC. It translates to CAISEDRYGYTF.

This clone was detected only once. The chain recombines TRBV11-2 with TRBJ2-2; perhaps TRBD1 as D (5 bases). The CDR3 is 15 amino acids. The V gene's germline CDR1 is SGHAT and CDR2 FQNNGV. Trimming removed 3 bases from V and 4 bases from J, with 12 bases in between. CDR3 nucleotide sequence: TGTGCCAGCAGCTTTTCAGGGTCCCTCACCGGGGAGCTGTTTTTT. The encoded protein is CASSFSGSLTGELFF.

This clone was found a few times. The chain is built from TRBV6-5 and TRBJ1-2, with 9 positions matching TRBD1. CDR1 MNHEY and CDR2 SVGAGI come from the germline V gene. CDR3 length equals 14 residues. V shed 5 bases, J shed 5 bases, and the junction held 6 bases outside the gene matches. The CDR3 bases are TGTGCCAGCAGTCAGGGACAGGGTCGTTATGGCTACACCTTC. It encodes CASSQGQGRYGYTF.

This clone was seen repeatedly, ten times or more. The chain employs TRBV11-2 and TRBJ1-5; D perhaps matches TRBD1 (6 bases). V dropped 5 bases and J dropped 4 bases, with 15 bases sitting between them. The CDR3 has 15 amino acids. The germline V gene has CDR1 SGHAT and CDR2 FQNNGV. Here the CDR3 reads CASSPPQGINQPQHF. The CDR3 DNA is TGTGCCAGCAGCCCTCCCCAGGGGATTAATCAGCCCCAGCATTTT.

The chain recombines TRBV4-3 with TRBJ2-1, with TRBD2 matching over 13 bases. The V gene end was trimmed by 4 bases and the J gene end by 7 bases; junction bases not matched to a gene: 4. The CDR3 has 15 amino acids. The germline gives CDR1 LGHNA, CDR2 YSLEER. This chain's CDR3 is CASSLRLAGGNEQFF. The CDR3 bases are TGCGCCAGCAGCCTTCGACTAGCGGGGGGTAATGAGCAGTTCTTC.

This rearrangement joins TRBV28 to TRBJ1-1; no clear D gene. CDR1 is MDHEN, CDR2 SYDVKM, per germline. This CDR3 is built from 12 residues. Trimming took off 4 bases at V and 3 bases at J, with 6 bases between the two ends. The CDR3 loop is CASSSLDTEAFF. In nucleotides, the CDR3 is TGTGCCAGCAGTTCGTTAGACACTGAAGCTTTCTTT.

This rearrangement joins TRBV10-3 to TRBJ1-3; 10 nucleotides agree with TRBD1. Per germline, CDR1 ENHRY and CDR2 SYGVKD. This CDR3 is built from 15 residues. The V gene end was trimmed by 6 bases and the J gene end by 2 bases; junction bases not matched to a gene: 4. In nucleotides, the CDR3 is TGTGCCATCAGCGACGGACAGGGGGCTGGAAACACCATATATTTT. This encodes CAISDGQGAGNTIYF.

The V call is TRBV2, the J call TRBJ2-7, with 10 bases that match TRBD1. There are 14 residues in the CDR3. V was pared by 6 bases and J by 1 base, with 3 bases of the junction left unmatched. Germline CDR1 SNHLY, CDR2 FYNNEI. CDR3 region: CASRGQGKSYEQYF. The DNA of the CDR3 is TGTGCCAGCAGGGGACAGGGGAAGTCCTACGAGCAGTACTTC.

This clone was seen only a few times. V and J are TRBV29-1 and TRBJ1-2; 7 nucleotides match TRBD1. Trimming at V came to 1 base and at J to 8 bases, leaving 13 bases not matched to a gene. There are 15 residues in the CDR3. Germline CDR1 SQVTM, CDR2 ANQGSEA. CDR3 bases: TGCAGCGTTGAAGGCTTCGGAAGGGGGCCAGACGGCTACACCTTC. Protein: CSVEGFGRGPDGYTF. The full variable domain, with the rest looked up from reference TRBV29-1 and TRBJ1-2, is SAVISQKPSRDICQRGTSLTIQCQVDSQVTMMFWYRQQPGQSLTLIATANQGSEATYESGFVIDKFPISRPNLTFSTLTVSNMSPEDSSIYLCSVEGFGRGPDGYTFGSGTRLTVV.

The chain employs TRBV18 and TRBJ1-2, with D uncertain. The CDR3 length is 13 residues. Looked up from germline, CDR1 is KGHSH and CDR2 is LQKENI. V lost 3 bases and J lost 6, with 11 bases in between. This chain's CDR3 is CASSPLSADGYTF. The CDR3 nucleotides are TGTGCCAGCTCACCCCTTTCGGCGGATGGCTACACCTTC.

V usage is TRBV7-2 and J usage is TRBJ1-6; 9 bases align to TRBD1. This CDR3 has 15 residues. V shed 0 bases and J 11 bases; nucleotides not matched to a gene: 5. The germline gives CDR1 SGHTA, CDR2 FQGNSA. CDR3 bases: TGTGCCAGCAGCTTAGCGGACAGGGGAGTAACACCCCTCCACTTT. Its protein is CASSLADRGVTPLHF.

The chain uses TRBV7-9 and TRBJ1-6; TRBD1 aligns across 8 bases. The CDR3 has 16 amino acids. After removal of 6 bases from V and 6 bases from J, the junction contained 10 bases not matched to a gene. CDR1 and CDR2 from the germline V gene are SEHNR and FQNEAQ (reference sequence). This CDR3 is CASRTTDREGNSPLHF. The CDR3 DNA reads TGTGCCAGCAGAACAACGGACAGGGAGGGTAATTCACCCCTCCACTTT.

The V gene is TRBV5-1, the J gene TRBJ2-7, with 11 bases aligning to TRBD1. This CDR3 has 18 amino acids. Germline V gene sequence: CDR1 SGHRS, CDR2 YFSETQ. The trim removed 3 bases at V and 2 bases at J, leaving 13 bases unmatched. DNA for the CDR3: TGCGCCAGCAGCTCAACCGGGACAGGGGGTAGAAAAACCTACGAGCAGTACTTC. This encodes CASSSTGTGGRKTYEQYF.

Comments on this clone: This CDR3 is also generated by other DNA sequences in the sample. The rearrangement uses TRBV7-6 and TRBJ2-7; 9 bases agree with TRBD1. V gave up 1 base and J gave up 4 bases; unmatched junction bases: 2. The CDR3 is made up of 14 amino acids. Germline lookup yields CDR1 SGHVS and CDR2 FNYEAQ. CDR3 coding DNA: TGTGCCAGCAGCTTAGGACAGGGGGGATACGAGCAGTACTTC. This translates into CASSLGQGGYEQYF.

This sequence joins TRBV12-3 or TRBV12-4 and TRBJ2-5; 8 nucleotides align to TRBD1. The V segment lost 8 bases and the J segment 1 base; nucleotides outside the gene matches: 3. This CDR3 region has 13 residues. This CDR3 reads CASAGTGQETQYF. CDR3 in DNA: TGTGCCAGCGCGGGGACAGGCCAAGAGACCCAGTACTTC.

CDR3 loop: CASSQALTGLETQYF. The CDR3 DNA follows: TGCGCCAGCAGCCAAGCGCTGACAGGACTAGAGACCCAGTACTTC. V and J are TRBV4-3 and TRBJ2-5; D perhaps matches TRBD1 (6 bases). CDR1 is LGHNA and CDR2 is YSLEER in the germline V gene. V gave up 1 base and J gave up 4 bases, with 13 bases separating them. The CDR3 spans 15 residues.

The chain carries TRBV18 and TRBJ1-6; TRBD1 matches at 8 bases. After removal of 5 bases from V and 7 bases from J, the junction contained 10 bases not matched to a gene. Germline assignment: CDR1 KGHSH and CDR2 LQKENI. The CDR3 loop spans 16 amino acids. The DNA of the CDR3 is TGTGCCAGCTCAATCCTCGACAGGGGAGAGAATTCACCCCTCCACTTT. This translates into CASSILDRGENSPLHF.

This clone was seen only once. The sample carries other DNA sequences with the same CDR3. The chain recombines TRBV6-2 or TRBV6-3 with TRBJ1-5, with 9 bases fitting TRBD1. The germline V gene encodes CDR1 MNHEY and CDR2 SVGEGT. The CDR3 sequence is 14 residues long. V was pared by 4 bases and J by 2 bases, with 0 bases of the junction left unmatched. The CDR3 loop is CASSWTGGNQPQHF. CDR3 DNA: TGTGCCAGCAGTTGGACAGGGGGCAATCAGCCCCAGCATTTT.